The 17 T cell receptor beta chains reported below all come from one sample, sequenced in a study. MiXCR, run by TCRdb on the 5' RACE reads, gives a single entry per CDR3 protein. The table has approximately 8,900 distinct CDR3 sequences, about a quarter seen once. The sequenced sample was naive CD4+ T cells sorted from a lymph node. Subset described: naive CD4+ T cells, CD4+CD45RA+CD25-. The receptor set was obtained from a female donor with breast cancer.

Regarding this clonotype: This may arise from a read error, as a much more abundant clone is one base away. V usage is TRBV5-1 and J usage is TRBJ2-7; D unclear. CDR1 and CDR2 from the germline V gene are SGHRS and YFSETQ. The length of the CDR3 is 15 residues. The CDR3 spells CASSPDGRTSYEQCF. The CDR3 nucleotides read TGCGCCAGCAGTCCTGACGGTAGAACCTCCTACGAGCAGTGCTTC.

This clonotype was seen many times. The chain uses TRBV20-1 and TRBJ1-5; perhaps TRBD1 as D (5 bases). V was shortened by 1 base and J by 1 base, with 11 bases between the two germline ends. Germline CDR1 and CDR2: DFQATT and SNEGSKA (reference sequence). This CDR3 is 15 amino acids long. The CDR3 sequence: CSARVWGESNQPQHF. In DNA form, the CDR3 reads TGCAGTGCTAGAGTGTGGGGGGAGAGCAATCAGCCCCAGCATTTT.

The sample holds many counts of this clonotype. This may be a read error: a much more frequent sequence differs by one nucleotide. Since the CDR3 does not end with the conserved phenylalanine or tryptophan, this likely comes from a read error. The chain joins TRBV6-6 to TRBJ2-3; TRBD2 matches at 10 bases. CDR1 and CDR2 (germline): MNHNY, SVGAGI (reference sequence). The V gene end was trimmed by 0 bases and the J gene end by 1 base; junction bases not matched to a gene: 7. This CDR3 is 18 amino acids long. For the CDR3, the DNA is TGTGCCAGCAGTTACTCGGCTAGCGGGAGACAAGGCACAGATACGCAGTATCTT. As protein: CASSYSASGRQGTDTQYL.

As to this clonotype: This may be a read error: a much more frequent sequence differs by one nucleotide. CDR3 sequence (DNA): TGCGCCAGCAGCCATCTGACAGGGTGTCAAGAGACCCAGTACTTC. Translating it yields CASSHLTGCQETQYF. The rearrangement joins TRBV4-1 to TRBJ2-5, with 7 positions matching TRBD1. This CDR3 is 15 amino acids long. V lost 3 bases to trimming and J lost 2 bases; unmatched junction nucleotides: 6. Germline V gene data show CDR1 as MGHRA and CDR2 as YSYEKL.

The table lists this clonotype with many counts. The J gene is TRBJ2-1, the V gene TRBV5-6; 7 nucleotides match TRBD1. The length of the CDR3 is 16 residues. From germline, CDR1 is SGHDT and CDR2 YYEEEE. The trim removed 7 bases at V and 6 bases at J, leaving 16 bases unmatched. The CDR3 loop reads CASLRAPQKGANEQFF. CDR3 bases: TGTGCCAGCCTAAGGGCGCCGCAAAAGGGGGCCAATGAGCAGTTCTTC.

The chain links TRBV7-6 to TRBJ2-1; TRBD2 matches at 7 bases. Germline CDR1 SGHVS, CDR2 FNYEAQ. Unmatched junction bases numbered 11, after V lost 5 bases and J lost 4 bases. This CDR3 spans 16 amino acids. As DNA, the CDR3 is TGTGCCAGCAGCCCTCCTTTGGCGGGAGCATACAATGAGCAGTTCTTC. Residues: CASSPPLAGAYNEQFF.

The chain employs TRBV6-6 and TRBJ1-2, with D perhaps TRBD1 (5 bases). The CDR3 contains 13 residues. From germline, CDR1 is MNHNY and CDR2 SVGAGI (reference sequence). Deletions cut 6 bases from V and 6 bases from J, with 14 bases between. The DNA for the CDR3 is TGTGCCAGCAGACTGACAGAAGGGAATGGCTACACCTTC. Protein product: CASRLTEGNGYTF.

This clonotype showed up just a few times. The chain combines TRBV12-3 or TRBV12-4 with TRBJ1-5; 12 bases line up with TRBD1. Trimming at V came to 6 bases and at J to 4 bases, leaving 4 bases not matched to a gene. CDR3 length: 15 residues. DNA for the CDR3: TGTGCCAGCAGCCTGGGACAGGGGGCTAATCAGCCCCAGCATTTT. As protein: CASSLGQGANQPQHF.

The rearrangement uses TRBV5-1 and TRBJ1-1, with 10 bases aligning to TRBD1. This CDR3 contains 16 residues. Losses at the gene ends were 4 bases for V and 4 bases for J; bases not matched to a gene: 10. Germline V CDR1 and CDR2: SGHRS, YFSETQ. CDR3 DNA: TGCGCCAGCAGCCTAGAGACAGGGGGCTCTACCACTGAAGCTTTCTTT. Protein: CASSLETGGSTTEAFF.

About this clonotype: At one boundary the junction diverges from the germline segment, which might be a read error. The chain couples TRBV20-1 to TRBJ2-7; D call uncertain. The CDR3 extends over 16 amino acids. Germline CDR1 is DFQATT and CDR2 is SNEGSKA (reference sequence). Here the CDR3 DNA reads TGCATTGCTAGAGATCTTGGGTCGGGCAGCTCCTACGAGCAGTACTTC. As protein: CIARDLGSGSSYEQYF.

This clonotype is categorized as medium-sized (0.01 to 0.1%). V and J are TRBV5-1 and TRBJ2-1, with 13 positions matching TRBD2. Germline CDR1 reads SGHRS; CDR2 reads YFSETQ. V gave up 0 bases and J gave up 1 base; unmatched junction bases: 13. This CDR3 spans 21 amino acids. CDR3 residues: CASSLEPPGLAGPKSYNEQFF. The CDR3 DNA reads as TGCGCCAGCAGCTTGGAACCTCCGGGACTAGCGGGGCCCAAGTCCTACAATGAGCAGTTCTTC.

Concerning this clonotype: This may stem from a read error, because a much larger clone lies one nucleotide away. The rearrangement links TRBV20-1 to TRBJ2-3; 8 nucleotides agree with TRBD1. Unmatched junction bases numbered 13, after V lost 6 bases and J lost 5 bases. In germline, CDR1 is DFQATT, CDR2 SNEGSKA (reference sequence). The CDR3 is 15 residues long. The CDR3 coding sequence is TGCAGTGCCAAGGAGGATGGGACAGGACAAGATACGCAGTATTTT. Protein: CSAKEDGTGQDTQYF.

The chain couples TRBV7-3 to TRBJ2-2; D gene uncertain. This CDR3 has 13 residues. V was cut by 3 bases and J by 3 bases, with 5 bases left in between. CDR1 SGHTA and CDR2 FQGTGA come from the germline V gene. The CDR3 nucleotides are TGTGCCAGCAGCTTTGGTCACACCGGGGAGCTGTTTTTT. As protein: CASSFGHTGELFF.

This clonotype was recorded many times. V gene TRBV5-1 combines with J gene TRBJ2-1; the match to TRBD2 covers 11 bases. CDR1 is SGHRS, CDR2 YFSETQ, per germline. With 4 bases clipped from V and 3 bases from J, the junction kept 9 bases outside the gene matches. The CDR3 totals 17 residues. The CDR3 nucleotides read TGCGCCAGCAGCGCACCCCTAACTAGCGGGGGCTACAATGAGCAGTTCTTC. It translates to CASSAPLTSGGYNEQFF.

The table lists this clonotype with many counts. The chain carries TRBV14 and TRBJ1-1; D is ambiguous. Germline CDR1 and CDR2: SGHDN and FVKESK. The ends were cut back, 0 bases at V and 3 bases at J, with 23 bases in the middle. This CDR3 comprises 19 residues. The CDR3 nucleotides read TGTGCCAGCAGCCAAGATCATTTTGAGGACTTCCGGACGGACACTGAAGCTTTCTTT. Translating gives CASSQDHFEDFRTDTEAFF.

This clonotype was recorded many times. The gene calls are TRBV7-2 and TRBJ1-5, with TRBD1 as a possible D gene (5 bases). The germline V gene encodes CDR1 SGHTA and CDR2 FQGNSA. CDR3 length: 15 residues. Trimming pared 0 bases from V and 5 bases from J, leaving 11 bases between. The CDR3 reads CASSLAGPTDQPQHF. CDR3 DNA: TGTGCCAGCAGCTTAGCGGGGCCAACAGATCAGCCCCAGCATTTT.

This clonotype was counted only a few times. The chain carries TRBV19 and TRBJ2-5, with 7 bases aligning to TRBD2. Germline loops: CDR1 LNHDA, CDR2 SQIVND (reference sequence). The ends lost 6 bases at V and 4 bases at J; junction bases unmatched: 14. The CDR3 sequence is 16 residues long. The CDR3 DNA reads as TGTGCCAGTAGCGATAATAGGGACTACCTAGGAGAGACCCAGTACTTC. Amino acids: CASSDNRDYLGETQYF.